This paragraph covers one TCR beta chain sequence. Per germline, CDR1 MDHEN and CDR2 SYDVKM. CDR3 length: 14 amino acids. The data stem from a study of T cells expressing NK-cell markers. TCRdb re-called the 5' RACE reads; every CDR3 protein appears as one record, without DNA. This listing includes a few hundred thousand distinct CDR3 sequences. Sequences were obtained from blood T cells: a sorted CD56 or NKG2C T cell subset, CD4+ or CD8+ T cells, or bulk PBMC T cells (not recorded which). The receptor's source is a man between 18 and 29 years old in good health. V usage is TRBV28 and J usage is TRBJ1-2; the TRBD1 assignment by TCRdb is unverifiable without DNA. CDR3 amino acids: CASSLGQGVSGYTF.